Following are 26 T cell receptor beta chains from one sample sequenced in a study of human T cells and chemical hapten exposure. TCRdb analysed the RACE reads with MiXCR anew, one entry per CDR3 protein. Among approximately 73,000 distinct CDR3 sequences, 9% to 12% were seen once, and the ten largest hold 1.3% to 1.5%. Time point reported: patch test 1, 2 weeks after DPC sensitization. Specified treatment: therapeutic diphenylcyclopropenone sensitization with weekly scalp DPC. The specimen comprised whole blood, sampled in connection with sensitization to the hapten diphenylcyclopropenone (DPC). Receptor source: a woman in her forties or fifties with alopecia areata. Some clones in this sample may be carry-over from other donors' samples.

This clonotype showed up many times. The rearrangement joins TRBV30 to TRBJ1-3; tentatively, D is TRBD1 (6 bases). CDR3 length: 18 amino acids. Trimming took off 4 bases at V and 0 bases at J, with 22 bases between the two ends. Germline CDR1 reads GTSNPN; CDR2 reads SVGIG (reference sequence). CDR3 coding DNA: TGTGCCTGGACGGGGGCACGACAGGCCCTTTCCTCTGGAAACACCATATATTTT. This codes for CAWTGARQALSSGNTIYF.

This clonotype occurred a few times. This chain joins TRBV20-1 and TRBJ1-1, with unresolved D. The V gene's germline CDR1 is DFQATT and CDR2 SNEGSKA (reference sequence). Trimming left V 5 bases short and J 3 bases short, with 10 bases between. There are 12 residues in the CDR3. For the CDR3, the DNA is TGCAGTGCTCAGACAACGGACACTGAAGCTTTCTTT. Translation gives CSAQTTDTEAFF.

V usage is TRBV7-6 and J usage is TRBJ2-1; TRBD2 matches at 9 bases. V trimming: 8 bases; J trimming: 3 bases; junction bases outside the gene matches: 5. In germline, CDR1 is SGHVS, CDR2 FNYEAQ. The CDR3 is 14 residues long. CDR3 sequence (DNA): TGTGCCAGCCGCCGGACTAGCGACTACAATGAGCAGTTCTTC. Residues: CASRRTSDYNEQFF.

J is TRBJ2-7 and V is TRBV6-2 or TRBV6-3; D gene ambiguous. Trimming stripped 6 bases from V and 2 bases from J, with 8 bases between. The germline gives CDR1 MNHEY, CDR2 SVGEGT. This CDR3 spans 12 amino acids. CDR3 coding DNA: TGTGCCAGCAGGGAATTCCCCTACGAGCAGTACTTC. Translated, it gives CASREFPYEQYF.

In its sample, this clonotype was seen a few times. CDR3 loop: CASRGVGRASTDTQYF. DNA for the CDR3: TGCGCCAGCAGAGGGGTCGGGAGGGCTAGCACAGATACGCAGTATTTT. V gene TRBV5-1 combines with J gene TRBJ2-3; 8 bases agree with TRBD2. With 5 bases clipped from V and 0 bases from J, the junction kept 8 bases outside the gene matches. This CDR3 contains 16 residues. CDR1 and CDR2 from the germline V gene are SGHRS and YFSETQ.

The rearrangement links TRBV7-9 to TRBJ2-7, with D unclear. Germline lookup yields CDR1 SEHNR and CDR2 FQNEAQ (reference sequence). The CDR3 runs 15 residues. Deletions cut 5 bases from V and 3 bases from J, with 17 bases between. DNA of the CDR3: TGTGCCAGCAGCCCCAGCCGGGTCCCCATCTACGAGCAGTACTTC. Its protein product is CASSPSRVPIYEQYF.

V gene TRBV12-3 or TRBV12-4 combines with J gene TRBJ1-1; D not resolved. The CDR3 contains 15 residues. The V end was cut by 2 bases, the J end by 1 base, with 11 bases between. CDR3 DNA sequence: TGTGCCAGCAGTTTAACCCCAGCCGCGAACACTGAAGCTTTCTTT. Translating gives CASSLTPAANTEAFF.

There are a few counts of this clonotype. The V call is TRBV4-2, the J call TRBJ2-1; TRBD2 matches at 9 bases. The CDR3 is 17 residues long. The V gene's germline CDR1 is LGHNA and CDR2 YNFKEQ. The trim removed 0 bases at V and 9 bases at J, leaving 12 bases unmatched. Here the CDR3 DNA reads TGTGCCAGCAGCCAAGAGGGGTTAGCGGGAGAGGGTGGTGAGCAGTTCTTC. Its translation is CASSQEGLAGEGGEQFF.

The sample holds many counts of this clonotype. The chain uses TRBV19 and TRBJ2-3; no reliable D call. Germline lookup yields CDR1 LNHDA and CDR2 SQIVND (reference sequence). The V gene lost 3 bases and the J gene lost 4 bases, with 2 bases spanning the gap. This CDR3 spans 11 amino acids. CDR3 region: CASSIADTQYF. The DNA for the CDR3 is TGTGCCAGTAGTATTGCAGATACGCAGTATTTT.

This clonotype was found many times. This chain uses TRBV5-1 with TRBJ1-1; 7 nucleotides agree with TRBD1. Germline V gene lookup returns CDR1 SGHRS and CDR2 YFSETQ. The CDR3 has 13 amino acids. V shed 4 bases and J 5 bases; nucleotides not matched to a gene: 5. CDR3 residues: CASSETGTTEAFF. CDR3 DNA: TGCGCCAGCAGCGAGACAGGGACAACTGAAGCTTTCTTT.

The J gene is TRBJ1-1, the V gene TRBV12-3 or TRBV12-4; D is ambiguous. V was clipped by 4 bases and J by 5 bases, with 11 bases between them. The CDR3 is 13 amino acids. CDR3: CASSSWWITEAFF. CDR3 nucleotide sequence: TGTGCCAGCAGTTCGTGGTGGATAACTGAAGCTTTCTTT.

This sequence joins TRBV19 and TRBJ2-3, with TRBD2 matching 13 bases. Germline-derived CDR1 and CDR2 are LNHDA and SQIVND (reference sequence). The ends lost 5 bases at V and 3 bases at J; junction bases unmatched: 5. This CDR3 has 16 amino acids. The CDR3 protein is CASSFRLAGGTDTQYF. For the CDR3, the DNA is TGTGCCAGTAGTTTTCGACTAGCGGGGGGAACAGATACGCAGTATTTT.

In its sample, this clonotype was seen a few times. The chain links TRBV20-1 to TRBJ2-7; 11 bases map to TRBD1. Germline loops: CDR1 DFQATT, CDR2 SNEGSKA (reference sequence). V was pared by 6 bases and J by 5 bases, with 9 bases of the junction left unmatched. The CDR3 is made up of 14 amino acids. CDR3 sequence reads: CSAPGWTGGNEQYF. CDR3 coding DNA: TGCAGTGCCCCTGGGTGGACAGGGGGCAACGAGCAGTACTTC.

The chain combines TRBV7-8 with TRBJ2-5; TRBD2 aligns across 7 bases. Germline CDR1 SGHVS, CDR2 FQNEAQ. V shed 3 bases, J shed 4 bases, and the junction held 11 bases outside the gene matches. This CDR3 is 16 amino acids long. Written as DNA, the CDR3 is TGTGCCAGCAGCTTGATGTGGACTAGATCCGGAGAGACCCAGTACTTC. Translation: CASSLMWTRSGETQYF.

This clonotype was seen more than once but under ten times. The chain employs TRBV18 and TRBJ1-1; unclear D gene. Between the trimmed V and J ends, which lost 2 bases and 1 base, there was a span of 8 bases. This CDR3 is 14 amino acids long. Germline loops: CDR1 KGHSH, CDR2 LQKENI. The CDR3 DNA sequence: TGTGCCAGCTCACCAGGACGGGAGAACACTGAAGCTTTCTTT. Translation: CASSPGRENTEAFF.

This clonotype was seen many times. The J gene is TRBJ1-4, the V gene TRBV9, with TRBD1 matching over 7 bases. CDR1 and CDR2 (germline): SGDLS, YYNGEE. Trimming removed 0 bases from V and 0 bases from J; junction bases left unmatched: 8. The CDR3 spans 18 residues. The CDR3, as DNA: TGTGCCAGCAGCGTAGGCGAAGGGGGCATATCAACTAATGAAAAACTGTTTTTT. This encodes CASSVGEGGISTNEKLFF.

The chain carries TRBV29-1 and TRBJ2-6, with 8 bases matching TRBD1. The germline V gene encodes CDR1 SQVTM and CDR2 ANQGSEA. V was pared by 6 bases and J by 0 bases, with 7 bases of the junction left unmatched. The CDR3 has 16 amino acids. The CDR3 region has the DNA TGCAGCGTAGGACAGGGTGGAGGCTCTGGGGCCAACGTCCTGACTTTC. Encoded protein: CSVGQGGGSGANVLTF.

This chain joins TRBV5-1 and TRBJ2-2; 7 bases line up with TRBD1. V trimming: 0 bases; J trimming: 4 bases; junction bases outside the gene matches: 3. CDR1 SGHRS and CDR2 YFSETQ come from the germline V gene. This CDR3 is built from 15 residues. The CDR3 here is CASSLGDSLTGELFF. The CDR3 DNA reads TGCGCCAGCAGCTTGGGGGACAGCCTCACCGGGGAGCTGTTTTTT. Full variable domain (outside the CDR3, taken from reference TRBV5-1 and TRBJ2-2): KAGVTQTPRYLIKTRGQQVTLSCSPISGHRSVSWYQQTPGQGLQFLFEYFSETQRNKGNFPGRFSGRQFSNSRSEMNVSTLELGDSALYLCASSLGDSLTGELFFGEGSRLTVL.

V and J are TRBV7-6 and TRBJ2-2; no firm D call. Germline loops: CDR1 SGHVS, CDR2 FNYEAQ. V was cut by 2 bases and J by 5 bases, with 6 bases left in between. This CDR3 has 13 amino acids. The DNA of the CDR3 is TGTGCCAGCAGCTTATATAGTACCGGGGAGCTGTTTTTT. It is translated as CASSLYSTGELFF. The full variable domain, its missing parts supplied by reference TRBV7-6 and TRBJ2-2, is GAGVSQSPRYKVTKRGQDVALRCDPISGHVSLYWYRQALGQGPEFLTYFNYEAQQDKSGLPNDRFSAERPEGSISTLTIQRTEQRDSAMYRCASSLYSTGELFFGEGSRLTVL.

This clonotype was picked up a small number of times. This chain links TRBV7-6 with TRBJ2-3; TRBD1 matches 10 bases. V was clipped by 5 bases and J by 1 base; unmatched bases: 9. The germline CDR1 and CDR2 sequences are SGHVS and FNYEAQ. This CDR3 has 17 residues. CDR3 bases: TGTGCCAGCAGCGCGGCGACAGGGGGCGCGGGCACAGATACGCAGTATTTT. Translation gives CASSAATGGAGTDTQYF.

CDR3 loop: CSAHGQGGVYTEAFF. The CDR3 coding sequence is TGCAGCGCCCACGGACAGGGCGGGGTCTACACTGAAGCTTTCTTT. The chain is built from TRBV29-1 and TRBJ1-1; 8 bases match TRBD1. J lost 3 bases, V lost 7 bases, and 13 bases had no gene match. The CDR3 runs 15 residues. CDR1 and CDR2 from the germline V gene are SQVTM and ANQGSEA.

The V and J genes are TRBV11-2 and TRBJ2-5; 13 bases agree with TRBD2. The V gene end was trimmed by 0 bases and the J gene end by 5 bases; junction bases not matched to a gene: 6. From germline, CDR1 is SGHAT and CDR2 FQNNGV. The CDR3 runs 17 residues. In DNA form, the CDR3 reads TGTGCCAGCAGCTTAGATAGGCGGACTAGCGGGAGTGAGACCCAGTACTTC. It encodes CASSLDRRTSGSETQYF.

The table lists this clonotype with a few counts. This sequence joins TRBV5-1 and TRBJ2-3; D is possibly TRBD1 or TRBD2 (5 bases each). V was cut by 4 bases and J by 3 bases, with 15 bases left in between. The CDR3 spans 15 residues. CDR1 and CDR2 from the germline V gene are SGHRS and YFSETQ. CDR3 coding DNA: TGCGCCAGCAGCCCCCGGGGCGGAGTGACAGATACGCAGTATTTT. Its protein product is CASSPRGGVTDTQYF.

This clonotype was detected only a few times. The V call is TRBV6-5, the J call TRBJ1-5; TRBD1 agrees at 8 bases. The CDR3 extends over 16 amino acids. The V and J ends lost 6 bases and 6 bases, in that order; junction bases with no gene match: 13. Looked up from germline, CDR1 is MNHEY and CDR2 is SVGAGI. The CDR3 DNA sequence: TGTGCCAGCAGCCTCAAGCGAGGACAGGGCAGTCAGCCCCAGCATTTT. This gives the protein CASSLKRGQGSQPQHF.

This clonotype was found many times. The chain uses TRBV4-2 and TRBJ2-2, with 9 bases matching TRBD1. Germline V gene data show CDR1 as LGHNA and CDR2 as YNFKEQ. V lost 1 base and J lost 7; bases outside the gene matches: 4. The CDR3 has 15 amino acids. CDR3 in DNA: TGTGCCAGCAGCCAAGTACAGGGGGCAGGCGGGGAGCTGTTTTTT. This translates into CASSQVQGAGGELFF.

This clonotype was counted many times. The rearrangement links TRBV6-1 to TRBJ2-7; D is possibly TRBD1 (5 bases). The V end lost 6 bases, the J end lost 7 bases, and 16 bases lay between the germline ends. The germline gives CDR1 MNHNS, CDR2 SASEGT. The CDR3 is 13 residues long. CDR3 sequence (DNA): TGTGCCAGCAGCCTGTCCAGGGCGATTGAGCAGTACTTC. The encoded protein is CASSLSRAIEQYF.